This TCR beta chain was retrieved from a study of technical replicates of blood from a few donors. Libraries were prepared by immunoSEQ multiplex PCR; TCRdb keeps only in-frame clonotypes and omits some of them. This sample carries over 50,000 clones, around 87% of them seen once, and the ten largest clones take approximately 5%. Germline-derived CDR1 and CDR2 are SEHNR and FQNEAQ (reference sequence). The CDR3 runs 15 residues. Trimming left V 5 bases short and J 1 base short, with 14 bases between. The TCR comes from a human donor in good health. Some clones in this sample may be carry-over from other donors' samples. The specimen sequenced was PBMCs. The V call is TRBV7-9, the J call TRBJ1-2; D possibly corresponds to TRBD1 (6 bases). The CDR3 is CASSPPGQYNYGYTF. DNA for the CDR3: TGTGCCAGCAGCCCCCCCGGACAGTATAACTATGGCTACACCTTC.